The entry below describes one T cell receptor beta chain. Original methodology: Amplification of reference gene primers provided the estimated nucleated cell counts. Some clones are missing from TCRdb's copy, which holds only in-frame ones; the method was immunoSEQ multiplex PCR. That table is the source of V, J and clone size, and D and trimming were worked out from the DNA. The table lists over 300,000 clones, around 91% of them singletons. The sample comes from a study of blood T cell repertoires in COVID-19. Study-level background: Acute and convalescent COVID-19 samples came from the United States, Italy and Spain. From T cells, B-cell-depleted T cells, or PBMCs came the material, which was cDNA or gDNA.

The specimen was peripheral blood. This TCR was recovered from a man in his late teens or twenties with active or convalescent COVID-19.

CDR3 protein: CATSLAGDRDTQYF. Here the CDR3 DNA reads TGTGCCACCTCCCTAGCGGGAGATAGGGATACGCAGTATTTT. The chain couples TRBV10-3 to TRBJ2-3, with 10 nucleotides matching TRBD2. Per the germline V gene, CDR1 is ENHRY and CDR2 is SYGVKD. V dropped 10 bases and J dropped 6; count of bases not matched to a gene: 10. There are 14 residues in the CDR3.